This entry concerns a single T cell receptor beta chain. As yet, its antigen is unknown. This specimen belongs to a study of cytomegalovirus exposure and HLA in healthy donors. PCR used 60 Vbeta primers and 13 Jbeta primers. Produced via immunoSEQ multiplex PCR; TCRdb's table is partial and in-frame only. The ten most abundant clones cover around 0.95% of a sample with about 210,000 clones. Study-level findings and limits: Several of the most significant clusters appeared, in a later analysis, to be linked to common viral pathogens. Investigators reported approximately 170 TCR beta chains as tied to cytomegalovirus. On later analysis, the bulk of CMV-associated TCR beta chains appeared to be HLA-restricted. The likely explanation for a cluster of highly shared sequence variants was sequencing artifact.

The CDR3 is 15 amino acids. CDR1 and CDR2 from the germline V gene are SGHAT and FQNNGV. With 2 bases removed from V and 11 bases from J, the gap between germline ends came to 21 bases. This rearrangement joins TRBV11-2 to TRBJ2-5; no clear D gene. The sequence derives from a woman aged 25 to 39 in good health and CMV-seropositive. Sequenced: PBMCs. Here the CDR3 reads CASSLWVQPAVEQYF. The CDR3 nucleotides are TGTGCCAGCAGCTTATGGGTTCAACCCGCAGTGGAGCAGTACTTC.